This entry is about one T cell receptor (beta chain). CDR1 and CDR2 (germline): MGHRA, YSYEKL. V dropped 1 base and J dropped 3 bases, with 6 bases sitting between them. The CDR3 is made up of 13 amino acids. The data originate from a study of blood T cell repertoires in COVID-19. Clones were read by immunoSEQ multiplex PCR, and TCRdb kept only the in-frame ones, dropping some. Of 200,000 to 250,000 clones listed, around 90% are singletons. This receptor was taken from a man in his forties or fifties who had been exposed to COVID-19. Sequences were obtained from PBMCs or T cells enriched from blood (not recorded which). This chain connects TRBV4-1 to TRBJ1-2; D is undetermined. In DNA, the CDR3 is TGCGCCAGCAGCCAAGTTCGGGACTATGGCTACACCTTC. Its translation is CASSQVRDYGYTF.